This entry lists 15 T cell receptor beta chains sequenced from one sample in a study of early T cells in non-severe SARS-CoV-2 infection. TCRdb re-derived calls from the 5' RACE reads in MiXCR, one entry per CDR3 protein. Of 75,000 to 90,000 distinct CDR3 sequences in the sample, about 15% are singletons; the top ten hold less than 7%. The sequencing sample was made of whole blood. The receptors derive from an adult who was a healthcare worker with PCR-confirmed SARS-CoV-2 infection or an uninfected control (not recorded which).

This chain connects TRBV20-1 to TRBJ2-5, with unresolved D. This CDR3 has 15 amino acids. V was pared by 3 bases and J by 4 bases, with 18 bases between. Germline assignment: CDR1 DFQATT and CDR2 SNEGSKA (reference sequence). CDR3 region: CSASPPTLLGETQYF. CDR3 sequence (DNA): TGCAGTGCTAGCCCCCCTACCCTTCTTGGAGAGACCCAGTACTTC.

The V gene is TRBV6-1, the J gene TRBJ2-1, with D unresolved. The ends were cut back, 7 bases at V and 5 bases at J, with 12 bases in the middle. CDR1 and CDR2 from the germline V gene are MNHNS and SASEGT. The CDR3 covers 13 residues. DNA for the CDR3: TGTGCCAGCAAACGGCCTCCCGACAATGAGCAGTTCTTC. Protein: CASKRPPDNEQFF.

This clonotype has a single count. The CDR3 sequence: CASSYSEEQYF. As DNA, the CDR3 is TGTGCCAGCAGTTACTCCGAAGAGCAGTACTTC. V gene TRBV6-8 combines with J gene TRBJ2-7; no clear D. Trimming left V 0 bases short and J 7 bases short, with 4 bases between. The CDR3 loop spans 11 amino acids. Germline V CDR1 and CDR2: MNHGY, SAAAGT.

The CDR3 DNA reads TGTGCCGCCTCCGGGGGCCCCACAGATACGCAGTATTTT. Its protein product is CAASGGPTDTQYF. V gene TRBV28 combines with J gene TRBJ2-3, with D perhaps matching TRBD1 or TRBD2 (6 bases each). Trimming shortened V by 11 bases and J by 2 bases, and 14 bases separated the two germline ends. CDR3 size: 13 residues. Germline V lookup: CDR1 MDHEN, CDR2 SYDVKM.

This clonotype has just a few counts. The chain employs TRBV5-1 and TRBJ2-1, with TRBD2 identical over 7 bases. The germline V gene has CDR1 SGHRS and CDR2 YFSETQ. The ends lost 4 bases at V and 4 bases at J; junction bases unmatched: 8. The CDR3 loop spans 15 amino acids. The CDR3, as DNA: TGCGCCAGCAGCCCCGCTAGCGGACTATACAATGAGCAGTTCTTC. It encodes CASSPASGLYNEQFF.

The sample holds a few counts of this clonotype. The chain employs TRBV7-2 and TRBJ2-7; TRBD1 matches 7 bases. J gave up 7 bases and V 5 bases, and 8 bases lay outside the gene matches. CDR1 and CDR2 (germline): SGHTA, FQGNSA. CDR3 length: 13 residues. This CDR3 reads CASSPDRVGEQYF. In DNA form, the CDR3 reads TGTGCCAGCAGCCCTGACAGGGTAGGTGAGCAGTACTTC.

This rearrangement joins TRBV25-1 to TRBJ2-1, with D tentatively TRBD1 (6 bases). V was clipped by 7 bases and J by 8 bases, with 15 bases between them. The CDR3 spans 13 residues. Looked up from germline, CDR1 is MGHDK and CDR2 is SYGVNS. The CDR3: CASKPGHYDEQFF. The CDR3 DNA sequence: TGTGCCAGCAAGCCGGGACATTATGATGAGCAGTTCTTC.

The gene calls are TRBV5-3 and TRBJ2-7; 9 nucleotides agree with TRBD2. TRBV5-3 counts as an open reading frame of uncertain function. With V trimmed by 4 bases and J by 1 base, 12 bases remained unmatched. The CDR3 runs to 17 residues. CDR3: CARSPWTAGGGSYEQYF. The CDR3 bases are TGTGCCAGAAGCCCTTGGACAGCGGGAGGTGGGTCCTACGAGCAGTACTTC.

This clonotype was counted a few times. V is TRBV6-5 and J is TRBJ2-7; D is ambiguous. CDR3 length: 13 amino acids. The V end lost 10 bases, the J end lost 4 bases, and 17 bases lay between the germline ends. Germline CDR1 reads MNHEY; CDR2 reads SVGAGI. CDR3 in DNA: TGTGCCACCCGGAAGGACGGAACGTACGAGCAGTACTTC. As protein: CATRKDGTYEQYF.

This clonotype came up many times. The chain is built from TRBV5-1 and TRBJ2-1, with D perhaps TRBD1 or TRBD2 (5 bases each). The length of the CDR3 is 14 residues. Germline CDR1 SGHRS, CDR2 YFSETQ. With 3 bases removed from V and 7 bases from J, the gap between germline ends came to 14 bases. The CDR3 region is CASSSGDPWNEQFF. The CDR3 coding sequence is TGCGCCAGCAGCTCCGGGGACCCCTGGAATGAGCAGTTCTTC.

A few counts support this clonotype. The rearrangement links TRBV7-6 to TRBJ2-2, with D tentatively TRBD1 or TRBD2 (5 bases each). The CDR3 is 14 amino acids. Looked up from germline, CDR1 is SGHVS and CDR2 is FNYEAQ. V gave up 5 bases and J gave up 4 bases, with 11 bases separating them. As DNA, the CDR3 is TGTGCCAGCAGCCCCGGGACCGGCACCGGGGAGCTGTTTTTT. This encodes CASSPGTGTGELFF.

This clonotype came up a few times. V is TRBV19 and J is TRBJ1-5; 10 bases align to TRBD1. The CDR3 loop spans 14 amino acids. Germline assignment: CDR1 LNHDA and CDR2 SQIVND (reference sequence). The J segment lost 5 bases and the V segment lost 5 bases, leaving 3 bases of the junction unmatched. CDR3 loop: CASSLTGGYQPQHF. CDR3 sequence (DNA): TGTGCCAGTAGTCTGACAGGGGGCTATCAGCCCCAGCATTTT.

The chain recombines TRBV2 with TRBJ2-1, with TRBD2 matching 11 bases. V shed 7 bases and J 6 bases; nucleotides not matched to a gene: 8. Germline CDR1 and CDR2: SNHLY and FYNNEI. CDR3 length equals 15 residues. CDR3 in DNA: TGTGCCAGCAATACCGGGACTAGCGGACGCAATGAGCAGTTCTTC. Encoded protein: CASNTGTSGRNEQFF.

In this sample, this clonotype turned up many times. J is TRBJ1-4 and V is TRBV28, with 8 bases that match TRBD1. The germline V gene encodes CDR1 MDHEN and CDR2 SYDVKM. CDR3 length: 14 residues. The V segment lost 8 bases and the J segment 10 bases; nucleotides outside the gene matches: 12. CDR3 region: CASRQGASGGKLFF. CDR3 sequence (DNA): TGTGCCAGCCGGCAGGGGGCATCAGGGGGAAAACTGTTTTTT.

The sample holds many counts of this clonotype. This chain joins TRBV7-6 and TRBJ2-3; D is uncertain. V was clipped by 2 bases and J by 6 bases, with 6 bases between them. The CDR3 spans 12 residues. Germline V gene sequence: CDR1 SGHVS, CDR2 FNYEAQ. CDR3 sequence reads: CASSLSLDTQYF. The CDR3 nucleotides read TGTGCCAGCAGCTTATCATTGGATACGCAGTATTTT.